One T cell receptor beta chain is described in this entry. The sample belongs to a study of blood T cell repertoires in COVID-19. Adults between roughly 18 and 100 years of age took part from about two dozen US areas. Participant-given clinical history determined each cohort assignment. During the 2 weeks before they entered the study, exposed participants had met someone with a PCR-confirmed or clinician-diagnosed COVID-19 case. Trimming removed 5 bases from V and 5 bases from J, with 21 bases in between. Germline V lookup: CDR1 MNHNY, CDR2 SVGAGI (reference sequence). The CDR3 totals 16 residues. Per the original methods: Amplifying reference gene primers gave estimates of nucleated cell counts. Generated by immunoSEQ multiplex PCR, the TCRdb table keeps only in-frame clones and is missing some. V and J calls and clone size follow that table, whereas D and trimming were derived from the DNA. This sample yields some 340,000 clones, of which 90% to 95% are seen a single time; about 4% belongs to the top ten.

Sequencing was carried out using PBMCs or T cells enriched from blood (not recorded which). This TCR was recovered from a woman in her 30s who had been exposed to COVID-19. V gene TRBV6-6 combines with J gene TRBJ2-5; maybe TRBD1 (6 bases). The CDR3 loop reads CASSRRKQGSGETQYF. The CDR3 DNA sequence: TGTGCCAGCAGTCGAAGGAAACAGGGTTCGGGGGAGACCCAGTACTTC.